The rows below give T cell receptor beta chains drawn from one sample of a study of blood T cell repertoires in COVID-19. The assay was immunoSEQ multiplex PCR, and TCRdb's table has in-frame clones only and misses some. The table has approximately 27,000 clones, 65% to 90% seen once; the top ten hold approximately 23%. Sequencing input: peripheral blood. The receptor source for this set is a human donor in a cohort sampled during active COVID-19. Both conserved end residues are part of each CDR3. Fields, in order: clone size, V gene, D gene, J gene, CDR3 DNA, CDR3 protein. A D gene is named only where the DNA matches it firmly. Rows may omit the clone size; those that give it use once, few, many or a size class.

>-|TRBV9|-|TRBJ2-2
TGTGCCAGCAGCTCATCGAACACCGGGGAGCTGTTTTTT
CASSSSNTGELFF
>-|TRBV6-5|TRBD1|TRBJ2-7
TGTGCCAGCAGGGATTGGGACAGGGTAGGGGACGAGCAGTACTTC
CASRDWDRVGDEQYF
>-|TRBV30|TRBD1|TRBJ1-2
TGTGCCTGGAGCCCGACAGGGCTCATCCACTATGGCTACACCTTC
CAWSPTGLIHYGYTF
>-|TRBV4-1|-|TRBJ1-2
TGCGCCAGCAGCCAAGCATCGCAGGGGTACGGCTACACCTTC
CASSQASQGYGYTF
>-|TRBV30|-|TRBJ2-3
TGTGCCTGGACCGAGTCACAGGGCTCTAGCACAGATACGCAGTATTTT
CAWTESQGSSTDTQYF
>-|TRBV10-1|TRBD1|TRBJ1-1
TGCGCCAGCAGTGATTACCAGGGGGCCTCTGAAGCTTTCTTT
CASSDYQGASEAFF
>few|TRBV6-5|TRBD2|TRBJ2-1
TGTGCCAGCAGTTACGGGACTAGAGGCTCCTACAATGAGCAGTTCTTC
CASSYGTRGSYNEQFF
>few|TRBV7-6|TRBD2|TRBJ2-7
TGTGCCAGCAGCTTATCCCTAGCGGGAGCACTCTACGAGCAGTACTTC
CASSLSLAGALYEQYF
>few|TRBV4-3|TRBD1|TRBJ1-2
TGCGCCAGCAGCCCTGACAGGGTGAGCTATGGCTACACCTTC
CASSPDRVSYGYTF
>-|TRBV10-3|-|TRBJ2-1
TGTGCCATCAGTGAAGGTCGTCAGGGCAATGAGCAGTTCTTC
CAISEGRQGNEQFF
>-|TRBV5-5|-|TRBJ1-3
TGTGCCAGCAGCTTGGAGGGACACCTTGCCTCTGGAAACACCATATATTTT
CASSLEGHLASGNTIYF
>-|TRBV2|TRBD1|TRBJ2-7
TGTGCCAGCAGGGACAGGGTACTAGCAAAAGGGGAGCAGTACTTC
CASRDRVLAKGEQYF
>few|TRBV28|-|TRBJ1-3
TGTGCCAGCAGTTTGCGTCCCTCCTCTGGAAACACCATATATTTT
CASSLRPSSGNTIYF
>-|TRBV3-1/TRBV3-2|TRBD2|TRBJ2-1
TGTGCCAGCAGCCAAGGAGGAGCGGGGGCCTACAATGAGCAGTTCTTC
CASSQGGAGAYNEQFF
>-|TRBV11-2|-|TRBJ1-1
TGTGCCAGCAGCCTTCGGTTGTACACTGAAGCTTTCTTT
CASSLRLYTEAFF
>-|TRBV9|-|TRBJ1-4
TGTGCCAGCACCAGTAGAGGTCCTAGGAATACTGCAACTAATGAAAAACTGTTTTTT
CASTSRGPRNTATNEKLFF